The 30 T cell receptor beta chains presented below share a single source sample, sequenced in a study of blood T cells in healthy people across ages. The authors ran a second PCR of 7 to 11 cycles using a sample-barcoded 5' primer and a J-beta primer mix. MiXCR, applied by TCRdb to the 5' RACE reads, yields one record per CDR3 protein. The table records over 1.5 million distinct CDR3 sequences, roughly 49% of them present only once. The sample was blood. The receptors shown here come from a woman aged 40 to 50 in good health.

This clonotype appeared a single time. The genes are TRBV18 and TRBJ2-3, with D perhaps being TRBD1 or TRBD2 (5 bases each). CDR3 length: 16 residues. Germline V gene sequence: CDR1 KGHSH, CDR2 LQKENI. V was cut by 1 base and J by 4 bases, with 15 bases left in between. The CDR3 DNA reads TGTGCCAGCTCACCACGAGGGACGGTCAACCCAGATACGCAGTATTTT. Translating it yields CASSPRGTVNPDTQYF.

This chain uses TRBV9 with TRBJ1-2; D might be TRBD1 (5 bases). The CDR3 has 15 amino acids. The V gene lost 3 bases and the J gene lost 4 bases, with 16 bases spanning the gap. CDR1 SGDLS and CDR2 YYNGEE come from the germline V gene. CDR3 residues: CASSAEQGLTYGYTF. CDR3 nucleotide sequence: TGTGCCAGCAGCGCAGAGCAGGGACTGACCTATGGCTACACCTTC.

Only a few counts were recorded for this clonotype. The chain joins TRBV7-2 to TRBJ2-7; 7 bases fit TRBD1. This CDR3 contains 15 residues. V trimming: 5 bases; J trimming: 3 bases; junction bases outside the gene matches: 10. Looked up from germline, CDR1 is SGHTA and CDR2 is FQGNSA. As DNA, the CDR3 is TGTGCCAGCAGCCCAGACGGGACAGTTAACTACGAGCAGTACTTC. Translated: CASSPDGTVNYEQYF.

V gene TRBV11-2 combines with J gene TRBJ1-1, with 7 bases matching TRBD1. V lost 2 bases to trimming and J lost 6 bases; unmatched junction nucleotides: 18. CDR3 length: 18 residues. Germline V gene lookup returns CDR1 SGHAT and CDR2 FQNNGV. This CDR3 is CASSLKGQEYYGWAEAFF. As DNA, the CDR3 is TGTGCCAGCAGCTTAAAAGGACAGGAGTATTATGGGTGGGCTGAAGCTTTCTTT.

The chain combines TRBV5-1 with TRBJ2-1, with 10 bases matching TRBD2. The CDR3 is 15 amino acids. The V and J ends lost 4 bases and 9 bases, in that order; junction bases with no gene match: 10. Germline values: CDR1 SGHRS, CDR2 YFSETQ. CDR3 sequence: CASSPEPGLATEQFF. Written as DNA, the CDR3 is TGCGCCAGCAGCCCAGAGCCGGGACTAGCGACTGAGCAGTTCTTC.

The genes are TRBV10-3 and TRBJ2-1; TRBD1 matches at 11 bases. Per germline, CDR1 ENHRY and CDR2 SYGVKD. The CDR3 covers 17 residues. The ends lost 5 bases at V and 3 bases at J; junction bases unmatched: 9. The CDR3 reads CAISRPGQGVDYNEQFF. DNA of the CDR3: TGTGCCATCAGTAGGCCGGGACAGGGGGTCGACTACAATGAGCAGTTCTTC.

Only a few counts were recorded for this clonotype. This chain joins TRBV7-2 and TRBJ2-1; D is undetermined. V lost 5 bases, J lost 0 bases, and 11 bases lay in between. Germline-derived CDR1 and CDR2 are SGHTA and FQGNSA. This CDR3 is 15 amino acids long. CDR3 in amino acids: CASSNRILSYNEQFF. DNA for the CDR3: TGTGCCAGCAGCAACCGGATACTCTCCTACAATGAGCAGTTCTTC.

The DNA of the CDR3 is TGTGCCAGCAGCCAATCCGGGAGCGGAGAGACCCAGTACTTC. It translates to CASSQSGSGETQYF. This chain connects TRBV3-1 to TRBJ2-7; possibly TRBD2 for D (6 bases). The J call may be faulty, since TRBJ2-5 better matches the DNA end. The CDR3 contains 14 residues. From germline, CDR1 is LGHDT and CDR2 YNNKEL (reference sequence).

Concerning this clonotype itself: A read error may account for a junction end that differs from germline. The chain employs TRBV7-8 and TRBJ2-7, with 12 positions matching TRBD2. The CDR3 sequence is 15 residues long. Per germline, CDR1 SGHVS and CDR2 FQNEAQ. CDR3 loop: CAGSLGLAGSYEQYF. The CDR3 DNA sequence: TGTGCCGGCAGTTTAGGACTAGCGGGGAGCTACGAGCAGTACTTC.

This rearrangement joins TRBV27 to TRBJ2-7; TRBD2 might be the D (5 bases). Gene TRBJ2-5 matches the end of the DNA better, so the J call may be wrong. Per the germline V gene, CDR1 is MNHEY and CDR2 is SMNVEV (reference sequence). This CDR3 contains 13 residues. CDR3 in DNA: TGTGCCAGCAGTTTGGGCCGGAGGCAGACCCAGTACTTC. It specifies CASSLGRRQTQYF.

This clonotype has only a few counts. V usage is TRBV20-1 and J usage is TRBJ2-5; the D is unclear. V dropped 1 base and J dropped 9 bases, with 6 bases sitting between them. Germline V gives CDR1 DFQATT, CDR2 SNEGSKA (reference sequence). This CDR3 is built from 10 residues. In nucleotides, the CDR3 is TGCAGTGCTAGAGTGTCCCCCCAGTACTTC. This codes for CSARVSPQYF.

This clonotype was detected a few times. The chain carries TRBV5-6 and TRBJ1-5; a weak D match, TRBD1 (5 bases). This CDR3 is built from 16 residues. Trimming left V 4 bases short and J 2 bases short, with 16 bases between. Germline CDR1 is SGHDT and CDR2 is YYEEEE. CDR3 region: CASSLPMRDRNQPQHF. The CDR3 bases are TGTGCCAGCAGCCTCCCAATGCGGGACCGCAATCAGCCCCAGCATTTT.

This clonotype was seen a handful of times. The chain employs TRBV7-2 and TRBJ1-6, with TRBD1 matching over 8 bases. Trimming removed 5 bases from V and 5 bases from J; junction bases left unmatched: 8. This CDR3 is 16 amino acids long. Per germline, CDR1 SGHTA and CDR2 FQGNSA. The CDR3 reads CASSIRTGHNNSPLHF. As DNA, the CDR3 is TGTGCCAGCAGCATACGGACAGGGCATAATAATTCACCCCTCCACTTT. The full variable domain, in which reference TRBV7-2 and TRBJ1-6 provide the parts outside the CDR3, is GAGVSQSPSNKVTEKGKDVELRCDPISGHTALYWYRQSLGQGLEFLIYFQGNSAPDKSGLPSDRFSAERTGGSVSTLTIQRTQQEDSAVYLCASSIRTGHNNSPLHFGNGTRLTVT.

This sequence joins TRBV5-1 and TRBJ2-1, with 10 nucleotides matching TRBD2. Germline V CDR1 and CDR2: SGHRS, YFSETQ. J gave up 0 bases and V 7 bases, and 4 bases lay outside the gene matches. The CDR3 loop spans 15 amino acids. CDR3 protein: CASHSGGSSYNEQFF. CDR3 in DNA: TGCGCCAGCCATAGCGGGGGGAGCTCCTACAATGAGCAGTTCTTC.

This chain links TRBV27 with TRBJ1-5; D uncertain. Germline V CDR1 and CDR2: MNHEY, SMNVEV (reference sequence). This CDR3 region has 15 residues. V lost 5 bases to trimming and J lost 0 bases, with 11 bases between them. CDR3 in amino acids: CASSPSPYSNQPQHF. In DNA, the CDR3 is TGTGCCAGCAGTCCCTCGCCCTATAGCAATCAGCCCCAGCATTTT.

This chain joins TRBV25-1 and TRBJ1-2, with D maybe TRBD1 (6 bases). CDR3 length: 13 amino acids. CDR1 is MGHDK and CDR2 is SYGVNS in the germline V gene. V gave up 3 bases and J gave up 5 bases, with 10 bases separating them. The CDR3 reads CASSDPGEYGYTF. In nucleotides, the CDR3 is TGTGCCAGCAGTGATCCAGGGGAGTATGGCTACACCTTC.

The sample holds a few counts of this clonotype. V and J are TRBV2 and TRBJ2-5; D possibly corresponds to TRBD2 (6 bases). In germline, CDR1 is SNHLY, CDR2 FYNNEI. CDR3 size: 12 residues. V was shortened by 7 bases and J by 6 bases, with 12 bases between the two germline ends. CDR3 nucleotides: TGTGCCAGCATGGATGGCGGGAAGACCCAGTACTTC. Translating it yields CASMDGGKTQYF.

There are a few counts of this clonotype. The V and J genes are TRBV27 and TRBJ2-5; D may be TRBD1 (7 bases). The CDR3 length is 14 residues. V was trimmed by 6 bases and J by 2 bases, leaving 13 bases between them. The germline CDR1 and CDR2 sequences are MNHEY and SMNVEV (reference sequence). DNA for the CDR3: TGTGCCAGCAGGGAGGGACAGTTGCAAGAGACCCAGTACTTC. Translation gives CASREGQLQETQYF.

In nucleotides, the CDR3 is TGTGCCAGCAGCTTAGTTGACGGTGAAGCTTTCTTT. Protein product: CASSLVDGEAFF. This sequence joins TRBV7-9 and TRBJ1-1; D remains unclear. CDR1 and CDR2 (germline): SEHNR, FQNEAQ (reference sequence). The CDR3 contains 12 residues. Trimming took off 1 base at V and 7 bases at J, with 7 bases between the two ends.

This chain connects TRBV20-1 to TRBJ2-5; unclear D gene. Germline lookup yields CDR1 DFQATT and CDR2 SNEGSKA (reference sequence). The CDR3 runs 15 residues. V lost 3 bases to trimming and J lost 2 bases, with 16 bases between them. CDR3 sequence (DNA): TGCAGTGCTAGTCCGGCAGAGAAACTACAAGAGACCCAGTACTTC. It yields the protein CSASPAEKLQETQYF.

J is TRBJ1-4 and V is TRBV9; D is perhaps TRBD1 (5 bases). The V gene lost 3 bases and the J gene lost 11 bases, with 11 bases spanning the gap. Germline CDR1 reads SGDLS; CDR2 reads YYNGEE. This CDR3 contains 12 residues. DNA for the CDR3: TGTGCCAGCAGCGCAGTGGGGGGGAAACTGTTTTTT. The encoded protein is CASSAVGGKLFF.

The chain uses TRBV12-3 or TRBV12-4 and TRBJ2-3; no clear D. V was clipped by 3 bases and J by 8 bases, with 15 bases between them. The CDR3 has 14 amino acids. For the CDR3, the DNA is TGTGCCAGCAGTTTGAGGCCCAAATCAGGTACGCAGTATTTT. Protein: CASSLRPKSGTQYF.

The rearrangement links TRBV2 to TRBJ1-2; 7 nucleotides line up with TRBD1. The CDR3 consists of 13 residues. Germline V gives CDR1 SNHLY, CDR2 FYNNEI. J gave up 6 bases and V 7 bases, and 8 bases lay outside the gene matches. This CDR3 reads CASKKGQGDGYTF. As DNA, the CDR3 is TGTGCCAGCAAGAAGGGCCAGGGGGATGGCTACACCTTC.

The genes are TRBV5-1 and TRBJ2-5; 8 bases map to TRBD2. The DNA end lines up better with TRBJ2-7; the J call may be wrong. Germline CDR1 reads SGHRS; CDR2 reads YFSETQ. The CDR3 runs 16 residues. The CDR3 sequence: CASSLITGGQLGEQYF. In DNA form, the CDR3 reads TGCGCCAGCAGCTTGATCACGGGGGGGCAATTGGGCGAGCAGTACTTC.

The chain links TRBV3-1 to TRBJ2-1; TRBD1 aligns across 7 bases. Losses at the gene ends were 1 base for V and 4 bases for J; bases not matched to a gene: 22. There are 21 residues in the CDR3. In germline, CDR1 is LGHDT, CDR2 YNNKEL (reference sequence). CDR3 in DNA: TGTGCCAGCAGCCAAGCGGAGGCGACAGGGCGCCTTACCCCCTATTACAATGAGCAGTTCTTC. It codes for CASSQAEATGRLTPYYNEQFF.

In its sample, this clonotype was seen a few times. V and J are TRBV6-6 and TRBJ1-2, with a weak D call TRBD1 (6 bases). The CDR3 contains 14 residues. Germline V gene sequence: CDR1 MNHNY, CDR2 SVGAGI (reference sequence). Trimming removed 5 bases at V and 4 bases at J, with 14 bases between. Written as DNA, the CDR3 is TGTGCCAGCAGTACCGGACAGCCAGTCTATGGCTACACCTTC. Protein: CASSTGQPVYGYTF.

This clonotype was seen only a few times. The chain uses TRBV20-1 and TRBJ2-3; D is undetermined. V was pared by 4 bases and J by 2 bases, with 10 bases between. This CDR3 is built from 13 residues. The germline V gene has CDR1 DFQATT and CDR2 SNEGSKA (reference sequence). CDR3 sequence (DNA): TGCAGTGCTACATCCCTCATCACAGATACGCAGTATTTT. Residues: CSATSLITDTQYF.

In its sample, this clonotype was seen a few times. The chain employs TRBV20-1 and TRBJ2-1; 8 nucleotides line up with TRBD1. The CDR3 spans 18 residues. Germline CDR1 reads DFQATT; CDR2 reads SNEGSKA (reference sequence). Trimming removed 5 bases from V and 8 bases from J; junction bases left unmatched: 23. The CDR3 spells CSACPWGALDRVMDEQFF. DNA of the CDR3: TGCAGTGCTTGCCCCTGGGGAGCTTTGGACAGGGTCATGGATGAGCAGTTCTTC.

The V and J genes are TRBV7-8 and TRBJ1-2; 8 nucleotides match TRBD1. This CDR3 has 14 residues. Germline V CDR1 and CDR2: SGHVS, FQNEAQ. V shed 5 bases, J shed 6 bases, and the junction held 8 bases outside the gene matches. The CDR3 loop is CASSGTDRADGYTF. The CDR3 nucleotides read TGTGCCAGCAGCGGGACGGACAGGGCAGATGGCTACACCTTC.

This clonotype was recorded a few times. The chain carries TRBV20-1 and TRBJ2-3; TRBD2 agrees at 9 bases. V shed 3 bases and J 3 bases; nucleotides not matched to a gene: 7. This CDR3 is 15 amino acids long. Germline V gives CDR1 DFQATT, CDR2 SNEGSKA (reference sequence). CDR3 coding DNA: TGCAGTGCTAGCCATAGCGGGGGAGGTACAGATACGCAGTATTTT. Translation gives CSASHSGGGTDTQYF.